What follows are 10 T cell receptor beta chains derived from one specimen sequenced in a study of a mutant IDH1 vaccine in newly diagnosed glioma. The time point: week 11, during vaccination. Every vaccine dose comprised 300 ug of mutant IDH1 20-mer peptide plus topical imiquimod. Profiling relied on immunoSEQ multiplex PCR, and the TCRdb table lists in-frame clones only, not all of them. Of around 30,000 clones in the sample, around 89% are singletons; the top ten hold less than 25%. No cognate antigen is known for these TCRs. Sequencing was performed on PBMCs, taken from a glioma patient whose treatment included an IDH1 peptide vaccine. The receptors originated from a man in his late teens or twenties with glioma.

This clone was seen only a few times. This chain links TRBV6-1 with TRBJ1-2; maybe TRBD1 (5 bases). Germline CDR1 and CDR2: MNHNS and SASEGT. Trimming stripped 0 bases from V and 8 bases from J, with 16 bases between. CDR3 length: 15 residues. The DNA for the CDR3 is TGTGCCAGCAGTGAAGCGTCACAGGAATTAGGCGGCTACACCTTC. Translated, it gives CASSEASQELGGYTF.

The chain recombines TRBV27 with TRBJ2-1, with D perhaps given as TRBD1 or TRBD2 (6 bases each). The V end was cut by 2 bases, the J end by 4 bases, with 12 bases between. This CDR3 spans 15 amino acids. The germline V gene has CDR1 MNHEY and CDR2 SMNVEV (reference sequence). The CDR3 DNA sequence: TGTGCCAGCAGTTTACTTGGGGGGACATACAATGAGCAGTTCTTC. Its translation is CASSLLGGTYNEQFF.

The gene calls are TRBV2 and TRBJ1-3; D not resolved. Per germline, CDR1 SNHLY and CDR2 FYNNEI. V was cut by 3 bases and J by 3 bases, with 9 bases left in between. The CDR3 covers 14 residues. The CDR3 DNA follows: TGTGCCAGCAGTGATGGATCGTTTGGAAACACCATATATTTT. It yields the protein CASSDGSFGNTIYF.

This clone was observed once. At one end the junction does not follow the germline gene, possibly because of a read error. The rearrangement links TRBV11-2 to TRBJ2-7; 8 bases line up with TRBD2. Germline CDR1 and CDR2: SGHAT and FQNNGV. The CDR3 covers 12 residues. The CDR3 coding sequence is TGTGCCAGCAGCTCGTTATCTAGCGGGCGGCACTTC. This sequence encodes CASSSLSSGRHF.

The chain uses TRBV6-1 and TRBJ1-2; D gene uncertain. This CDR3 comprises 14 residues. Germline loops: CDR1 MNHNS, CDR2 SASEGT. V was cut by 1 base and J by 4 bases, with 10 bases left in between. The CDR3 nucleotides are TGTGCCAGCAGTGAAGGGCGTTACGGCTATGGCTACACCTTC. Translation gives CASSEGRYGYGYTF.

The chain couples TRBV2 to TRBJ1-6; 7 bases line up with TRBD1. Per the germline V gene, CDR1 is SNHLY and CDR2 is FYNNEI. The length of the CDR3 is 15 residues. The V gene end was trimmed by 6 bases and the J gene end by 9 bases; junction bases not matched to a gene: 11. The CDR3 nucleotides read TGTGCCAGCAGCCCATCCGACAGGGTTCGTTCACCCCTCCACTTT. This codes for CASSPSDRVRSPLHF.

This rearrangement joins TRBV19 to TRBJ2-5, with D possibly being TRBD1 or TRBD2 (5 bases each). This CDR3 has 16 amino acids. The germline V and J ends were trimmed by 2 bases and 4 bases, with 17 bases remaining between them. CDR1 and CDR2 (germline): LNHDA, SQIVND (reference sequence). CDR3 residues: CASSIRARGPLETQYF. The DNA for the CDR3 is TGTGCCAGTAGTATAAGGGCACGGGGACCCCTAGAGACCCAGTACTTC.

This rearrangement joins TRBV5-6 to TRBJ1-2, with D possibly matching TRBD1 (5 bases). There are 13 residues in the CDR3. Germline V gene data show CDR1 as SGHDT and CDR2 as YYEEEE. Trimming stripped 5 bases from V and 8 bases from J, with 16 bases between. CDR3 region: CASSLDSYRGYTF. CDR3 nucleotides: TGTGCCAGCAGTCTTGACAGCTATAGGGGCTACACCTTC.

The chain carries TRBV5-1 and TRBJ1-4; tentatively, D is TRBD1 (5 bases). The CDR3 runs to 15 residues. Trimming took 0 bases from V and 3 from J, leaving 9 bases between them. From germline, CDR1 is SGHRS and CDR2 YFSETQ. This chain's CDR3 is CASSLEQGSNEKLFF. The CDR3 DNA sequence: TGCGCCAGCAGCTTGGAGCAGGGCTCTAATGAAAAACTGTTTTTT.

The CDR3, as DNA: TGCAGCGCTAGGGACTCTGGTCAGCCCCAGCATTTT. This translates into CSARDSGQPQHF. The chain joins TRBV29-1 to TRBJ1-5; tentatively, D is TRBD1 (5 bases). The CDR3 spans 12 residues. Trimming left V 7 bases short and J 6 bases short, with 13 bases between. Germline assignment: CDR1 SQVTM and CDR2 ANQGSEA.